Listed below are T cell receptor beta chains from one sample, sequenced in a study. TCRdb reprocessed the 5' RACE reads with MiXCR, giving one entry per CDR3 protein. The profile shows roughly 50,000 distinct CDR3 sequences, approximately 23% of them singletons. The material sequenced was tumor-infiltrating naive CD4+ T cells sorted from the breast tumor. Receptor source: a female donor with breast cancer. The CDR3 runs from the conserved cysteine through the conserved F or W. A D gene is named only where the DNA matches it firmly. The listing skips clone size in some rows; elsewhere it reads once, few, many or a size class.

v_call: TRBV7-2
j_call: TRBJ1-2
clone_size: many
d_call: .
cdr3_aa: CASSLEGTGYTF
cdr3_nt: TGTGCCAGCAGCTTAGAAGGCACTGGCTACACCTTC

v_call: TRBV2
j_call: TRBJ1-4
clone_size: few
d_call: TRBD1
cdr3_aa: CASSRQGRTTNEKLFF
cdr3_nt: TGTGCCAGCAGCCGACAGGGGAGGACAACTAATGAAAAACTGTTTTTT

v_call: TRBV20-1
j_call: TRBJ1-3
clone_size: medium-sized
d_call: .
cdr3_aa: CSARDKARDGNTIYF
cdr3_nt: TGCAGTGCTAGAGATAAGGCCAGGGATGGAAACACCATATATTTT

v_call: TRBV5-1
j_call: TRBJ2-2
clone_size: .
d_call: .
cdr3_aa: CASSLAAANTGELFF
cdr3_nt: TGCGCCAGCAGCTTGGCCGCCGCGAACACCGGGGAGCTGTTTTTT

v_call: TRBV20-1
j_call: TRBJ2-1
clone_size: .
d_call: .
cdr3_aa: CSVRLDDEQFF
cdr3_nt: TGCAGTGTAAGACTAGATGATGAGCAGTTCTTC

v_call: TRBV6-5
j_call: TRBJ1-4
clone_size: many
d_call: TRBD1
cdr3_aa: CASSRDSEGKLFF
cdr3_nt: TGTGCCAGCTCGAGGGACAGCGAGGGGAAACTGTTTTTT

v_call: TRBV6-2/TRBV6-3
j_call: TRBJ2-3
clone_size: once
d_call: .
cdr3_aa: CASSSHRGSQYF
cdr3_nt: TGTGCCAGCAGTTCTCACCGGGGCTCGCAGTATTTT

v_call: TRBV3-1
j_call: TRBJ1-1
clone_size: few
d_call: .
cdr3_aa: CASSQYRYTEAFF
cdr3_nt: TGTGCCAGCAGTCAATACAGATACACTGAAGCTTTCTTT

v_call: TRBV29-1
j_call: TRBJ2-3
clone_size: .
d_call: .
cdr3_aa: CSVARGGSTDTQYF
cdr3_nt: TGCAGCGTTGCTAGAGGCGGGAGCACAGATACGCAGTATTTT

v_call: TRBV7-2
j_call: TRBJ2-1
clone_size: .
d_call: .
cdr3_aa: CASSLVWKNEQFF
cdr3_nt: TGTGCCAGCAGCTTAGTCTGGAAGAATGAGCAGTTCTTC

v_call: TRBV28
j_call: TRBJ2-7
clone_size: many
d_call: TRBD1
cdr3_aa: CASSSPLGGGYEQYF
cdr3_nt: TGTGCCAGCAGTTCACCCCTAGGGGGCGGCTACGAGCAGTACTTC

v_call: TRBV9
j_call: TRBJ2-3
clone_size: few
d_call: .
cdr3_aa: CASSVAGAFTDTQYF
cdr3_nt: TGTGCCAGCAGCGTAGCGGGGGCTTTCACAGATACGCAGTATTTT

v_call: TRBV5-1
j_call: TRBJ2-7
clone_size: few
d_call: .
cdr3_aa: CASSLVRAVSEQYF
cdr3_nt: TGCGCCAGCAGCTTGGTTAGGGCGGTCTCCGAGCAGTACTTC

v_call: TRBV5-1
j_call: TRBJ1-4
clone_size: few
d_call: .
cdr3_aa: CASSLRGTVPNEKLFF
cdr3_nt: TGCGCCAGCAGCTTAAGAGGCACGGTCCCTAATGAAAAACTGTTTTTT

v_call: TRBV6-5
j_call: TRBJ2-1
clone_size: few
d_call: TRBD2
cdr3_aa: CASSEGGPYNEQFF
cdr3_nt: TGTGCCAGCAGTGAGGGAGGGCCTTACAATGAGCAGTTCTTC

v_call: TRBV20-1
j_call: TRBJ2-1
clone_size: few
d_call: .
cdr3_aa: CSAIPILGGWEQFF
cdr3_nt: TGCAGTGCCATCCCGATACTGGGGGGCTGGGAGCAGTTCTTC

v_call: TRBV20-1
j_call: TRBJ1-1
clone_size: many
d_call: .
cdr3_aa: CSATFSSGGAKAFF
cdr3_nt: TGCAGTGCTACATTCTCATCGGGGGGCGCGAAAGCTTTCTTT

v_call: TRBV12-3/TRBV12-4
j_call: TRBJ2-3
clone_size: .
d_call: TRBD2
cdr3_aa: CASSQRGTSGTDTQYF
cdr3_nt: TGTGCCAGCAGTCAACGAGGGACTAGCGGGACAGATACGCAGTATTTT

v_call: TRBV7-7
j_call: TRBJ2-5
clone_size: few
d_call: .
cdr3_aa: CASSLAGEAETQYF
cdr3_nt: TGTGCTAGCAGCTTAGCCGGGGAGGCAGAGACCCAGTACTTC